The following is a TCR beta chain sequence with its context. Its matching antigen is unknown. Here immunoSEQ multiplex PCR was the method, and the copy in TCRdb shows in-frame clones only, minus some. The sample shows about 21,000 clones, about 85% of them seen only once. Trimming left V 4 bases short and J 5 bases short, with 8 bases between. Per germline, CDR1 SQVTM and CDR2 ANQGSEA. CDR3 length equals 12 residues. This entry belongs to a study of OX40 agonist ivuxolimab in advanced cancers. The study, taken as a whole, reports: In a subset of nonresponders, normalized T-cell clonal expansion was also low.

At cycle 4 day 1, cycle 7 day 1, and baseline, blood was sampled. The clonotype comes from an adult with an advanced solid tumor such as melanoma, head and neck, liver or kidney cancer. The chain employs TRBV29-1 and TRBJ2-2; D unresolved. Material: CD4+ or CD8+ T cells sorted from blood, obtained in a trial of the OX40 agonist ivuxolimab. CDR3 region: CSVVRETGELFF. In DNA form, the CDR3 reads TGCAGCGTTGTAAGGGAAACCGGGGAGCTGTTTTTT.